The 22 T cell receptor beta chains in this list originate from one sample, sequenced in a study of blood T cell repertoires in COVID-19. This table comes from immunoSEQ multiplex PCR, and its TCRdb copy is limited to in-frame clones, with some not included. The sample records roughly 75,000 clones, 86% being singletons. Material for sequencing was peripheral blood. The receptors originated from an elderly man with COVID-19, enrolled during active disease.

The chain links TRBV4-1 to TRBJ1-2; D gene uncertain. The CDR3 extends over 15 amino acids. Trimming stripped 4 bases from V and 4 bases from J, with 16 bases between. Germline CDR1 is MGHRA and CDR2 is YSYEKL. CDR3 DNA sequence: TGCGCCAGCAGCCCGGGAGCCCCAGACCCCTATGGCTACACCTTC. Protein: CASSPGAPDPYGYTF.

This chain uses TRBV19 with TRBJ1-1, with D possibly TRBD1 on 6 matching bases. Germline values: CDR1 LNHDA, CDR2 SQIVND (reference sequence). This CDR3 is 12 amino acids long. Trimming removed 8 bases from V and 10 bases from J, with 17 bases in between. CDR3 sequence (DNA): TGTGCCAGTCGCGGGGGGCAAGTTCGAGCTTTCTTT. It encodes CASRGGQVRAFF.

The chain links TRBV7-6 to TRBJ2-6, with TRBD1 matching 7 bases. V shed 1 base, J shed 0 bases, and the junction held 3 bases outside the gene matches. Germline V CDR1 and CDR2: SGHVS, FNYEAQ. This CDR3 is 17 amino acids long. In DNA form, the CDR3 reads TGTGCCAGCAGCTTAGTACAGGGGTTCTCTGGGGCCAACGTCCTGACTTTC. It yields the protein CASSLVQGFSGANVLTF.

V is TRBV5-1 and J is TRBJ2-3; tentatively, D is TRBD2 (5 bases). The germline V gene encodes CDR1 SGHRS and CDR2 YFSETQ. Trimming shortened V by 0 bases and J by 5 bases, and 7 bases separated the two germline ends. This CDR3 comprises 13 residues. CDR3 region: CASSLDGIDTQYF. The CDR3 nucleotides read TGCGCCAGCAGCTTGGACGGGATAGATACGCAGTATTTT.

The J gene is TRBJ1-5, the V gene TRBV6-5; unclear D gene. Germline CDR1 and CDR2: MNHEY and SVGAGI. The CDR3 sequence is 14 residues long. Trimming pared 10 bases from V and 0 bases from J, leaving 13 bases between. The CDR3 loop reads CATTYGGSNQPQHF. CDR3 nucleotides: TGTGCCACCACCTACGGAGGTAGCAATCAGCCCCAGCATTTT.

This clone was counted only a few times. The chain combines TRBV27 with TRBJ1-6, with 7 bases fitting TRBD1. CDR1 is MNHEY, CDR2 SMNVEV, per germline (reference sequence). This CDR3 is 14 amino acids long. The V gene end was trimmed by 4 bases and the J gene end by 5 bases; junction bases not matched to a gene: 2. The CDR3 DNA reads TGTGCCAGCAGTTGGGGACAGAATAATTCACCCCTCCACTTT. As protein: CASSWGQNNSPLHF.

The chain recombines TRBV5-1 with TRBJ1-5; D gene ambiguous. This CDR3 contains 13 residues. With 0 bases removed from V and 7 bases from J, the gap between germline ends came to 8 bases. Germline-derived CDR1 and CDR2 are SGHRS and YFSETQ. The CDR3 DNA is TGCGCCAGCAGCTTGGAAGGGAGCCAGCCCCAGCATTTT. Its translation: CASSLEGSQPQHF.

The J gene is TRBJ1-1, the V gene TRBV19; no clear D gene. The CDR3 has 13 amino acids. Germline lookup yields CDR1 LNHDA and CDR2 SQIVND (reference sequence). Trimming stripped 4 bases from V and 5 bases from J, with 11 bases between. The CDR3 region is CASSTGGFTEAFF. The CDR3 coding sequence is TGTGCCAGTAGTACAGGTGGATTTACTGAAGCTTTCTTT. The complete variable domain, with remaining parts taken from reference TRBV19 and TRBJ1-1, reads DGGITQSPKYLFRKEGQNVTLSCEQNLNHDAMYWYRQDPGQGLRLIYYSQIVNDFQKGDIAEGYSVSREKKESFPLTVTSAQKNPTAFYLCASSTGGFTEAFFGQGTRLTVV.

The V and J genes are TRBV4-1 and TRBJ2-4; D ambiguous. CDR3 length equals 14 residues. V dropped 2 bases and J dropped 2 bases, with 7 bases sitting between them. Germline V gene data show CDR1 as MGHRA and CDR2 as YSYEKL. Here the CDR3 reads CASSQQVTKNIQYF. The CDR3 DNA follows: TGCGCCAGCAGCCAACAGGTGACCAAAAACATTCAGTACTTC.

CDR3 in amino acids: CASSGQGRNQPQHF. DNA for the CDR3: TGTGCCAGCAGTGGGCAGGGGCGCAATCAGCCCCAGCATTTT. This chain connects TRBV2 to TRBJ1-5; maybe TRBD1 (6 bases). Germline V lookup: CDR1 SNHLY, CDR2 FYNNEI. This CDR3 comprises 14 residues. V lost 4 bases, J lost 2 bases, and 9 bases lay in between.

This clone has just one count. CDR3 bases: TGTGCCAGCAGCCAGCCGGGACAGGGCTCAACTAATGAAAAACTGTTTTTT. This encodes CASSQPGQGSTNEKLFF. This chain links TRBV5-6 with TRBJ1-4, with 9 positions matching TRBD1. Germline V gene sequence: CDR1 SGHDT, CDR2 YYEEEE. CDR3 size: 17 residues. V dropped 4 bases and J dropped 0; count of bases not matched to a gene: 7.

The chain is built from TRBV19 and TRBJ2-5; tentatively, D is TRBD1 (6 bases). The ends were cut back, 5 bases at V and 5 bases at J, with 18 bases in the middle. The CDR3 is 15 residues long. Germline CDR1 and CDR2: LNHDA and SQIVND (reference sequence). The CDR3 DNA reads as TGTGCCAGTAGTTTCCACCCACAGGGTTGGGAGACCCAGTACTTC. This codes for CASSFHPQGWETQYF.

This clone was counted between two and nine times. This sequence joins TRBV6-5 and TRBJ1-2; 8 nucleotides align to TRBD1. V shed 8 bases, J shed 4 bases, and the junction held 15 bases outside the gene matches. This CDR3 comprises 16 residues. Germline assignment: CDR1 MNHEY and CDR2 SVGAGI. Here the CDR3 reads CASGSAQGAAPYGYTF. The DNA for the CDR3 is TGTGCCAGCGGTTCAGCGCAGGGGGCGGCCCCCTATGGCTACACCTTC.

This chain connects TRBV5-1 to TRBJ1-1; tentative D call: TRBD1 (5 bases). The V end was cut by 5 bases, the J end by 3 bases, with 5 bases between. In germline, CDR1 is SGHRS, CDR2 YFSETQ. The CDR3 spans 11 residues. CDR3 sequence (DNA): TGCGCCAGCAGGACAGACACTGAAGCTTTCTTT. It translates to CASRTDTEAFF.

This chain joins TRBV4-2 and TRBJ2-3; D possibly corresponds to TRBD2 (7 bases). V was clipped by 1 base and J by 0 bases, with 14 bases between them. Germline CDR1 is LGHNA and CDR2 is YNFKEQ. The length of the CDR3 is 17 residues. The CDR3 bases are TGTGCCAGCAGCCAAGCCGGGCGGGGGCCGAGCACAGATACGCAGTATTTT. Protein: CASSQAGRGPSTDTQYF.

This chain connects TRBV5-1 to TRBJ2-3; the D gene is possibly TRBD1 (5 bases). Germline CDR1 and CDR2: SGHRS and YFSETQ. The length of the CDR3 is 14 residues. The V gene lost 4 bases and the J gene lost 5 bases, with 14 bases spanning the gap. The CDR3 is CASSISQVGDTQYF. For the CDR3, the DNA is TGCGCCAGCAGCATTTCACAGGTTGGAGATACGCAGTATTTT.

CDR3 DNA sequence: TGTGCCAGCAGCTTAGTCAAAGGGGCAAGGGCCCAGAACACCGGGGAGCTGTTTTTT. Translation: CASSLVKGARAQNTGELFF. V gene TRBV11-3 combines with J gene TRBJ2-2, with D tentatively TRBD1 (5 bases). This CDR3 contains 19 residues. In germline, CDR1 is SGHNT, CDR2 YENEEA. V was cut by 1 base and J by 1 base, with 19 bases left in between.

This chain connects TRBV6-5 to TRBJ1-1; 8 bases map to TRBD1. The CDR3 has 14 amino acids. Germline assignment: CDR1 MNHEY and CDR2 SVGAGI. Trimming cost V 7 bases and J 7 bases; bases outside gene matches: 11. This CDR3 is CASTRQGFTGEAFF. CDR3 coding DNA: TGTGCCAGCACCCGACAGGGGTTTACAGGTGAAGCTTTCTTT.

The CDR3 here is CASSQGPDTQYF. The DNA for the CDR3 is TGTGCCAGCTCCCAGGGCCCAGATACGCAGTATTTT. The chain has TRBV11-2 and TRBJ2-3; D possibly corresponds to TRBD1 (5 bases). V lost 8 bases to trimming and J lost 4 bases, with 10 bases between them. From germline, CDR1 is SGHAT and CDR2 FQNNGV. The CDR3 runs 12 residues.

V gene TRBV12-3 or TRBV12-4 combines with J gene TRBJ1-2, with D unresolved. CDR3 length: 13 amino acids. The V gene lost 1 base and the J gene lost 5 bases, with 8 bases spanning the gap. In nucleotides, the CDR3 is TGTGCCAGCAGTTTAGGCCAGTTATATGGCTACACCTTC. This translates into CASSLGQLYGYTF.

The genes are TRBV19 and TRBJ2-5; 9 bases are shared with TRBD2. The J segment lost 7 bases and the V segment lost 5 bases, leaving 17 bases of the junction unmatched. The CDR3 sequence is 17 residues long. Germline CDR1 reads LNHDA; CDR2 reads SQIVND (reference sequence). The CDR3 reads CASSGALMRGGQATQYF. The CDR3 bases are TGTGCCAGTAGTGGGGCCCTCATGCGGGGGGGCCAGGCGACCCAGTACTTC. Full variable domain (rest looked up from reference TRBV19 and TRBJ2-5): DGGITQSPKYLFRKEGQNVTLSCEQNLNHDAMYWYRQDPGQGLRLIYYSQIVNDFQKGDIAEGYSVSREKKESFPLTVTSAQKNPTAFYLCASSGALMRGGQATQYFGPGTRLLVL.

The V gene is TRBV19, the J gene TRBJ1-5, with TRBD1 identical over 10 bases. V shed 10 bases and J 5 bases; nucleotides not matched to a gene: 8. The CDR3 is 14 residues long. Germline CDR1 is LNHDA and CDR2 is SQIVND (reference sequence). CDR3 residues: CATRRTGGDQPQHF. CDR3 bases: TGTGCCACCCGGCGGACAGGGGGGGATCAGCCCCAGCATTTT.